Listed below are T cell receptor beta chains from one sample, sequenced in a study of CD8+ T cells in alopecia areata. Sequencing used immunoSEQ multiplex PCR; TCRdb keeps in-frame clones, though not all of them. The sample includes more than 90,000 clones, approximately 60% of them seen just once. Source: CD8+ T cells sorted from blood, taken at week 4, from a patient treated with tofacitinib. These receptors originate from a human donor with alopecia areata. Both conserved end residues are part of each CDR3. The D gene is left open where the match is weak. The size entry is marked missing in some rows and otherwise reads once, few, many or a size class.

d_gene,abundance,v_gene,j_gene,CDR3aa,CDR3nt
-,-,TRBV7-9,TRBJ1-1,CASSSVGGGRAFF,TGTGCCAGCAGCTCAGTAGGCGGGGGGAGAGCTTTCTTT
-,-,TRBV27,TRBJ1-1,CAIGPSGDTEAFF,TGTGCCATCGGCCCTTCGGGGGACACTGAAGCTTTCTTT
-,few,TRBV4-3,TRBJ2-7,CATSRVYEQYF,TGCGCCACCAGCCGAGTCTACGAGCAGTACTTC
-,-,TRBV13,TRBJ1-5,CASSSGSNQPQHF,TGTGCCAGCAGCTCCGGGAGCAATCAGCCCCAGCATTTT
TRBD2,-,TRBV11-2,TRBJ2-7,CASSLGASGRYEQYF,TGTGCCAGCAGCTTAGGGGCTAGCGGGCGCTACGAGCAGTACTTC
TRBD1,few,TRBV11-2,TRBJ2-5,CASSFTGGETETQYF,TGTGCCAGCAGCTTCACAGGGGGCGAGACGGAGACCCAGTACTTC
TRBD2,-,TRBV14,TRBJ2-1,CASSQASGEYKQFF,TGTGCCAGCAGCCAAGCTAGCGGGGAGTACAAGCAGTTCTTC
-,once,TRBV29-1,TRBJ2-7,CSVGTVSSYEQYF,TGCAGCGTTGGAACGGTCAGCTCCTACGAGCAGTACTTC
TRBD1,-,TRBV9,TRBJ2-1,CASSVDPDRGLDWSSYNEQFF,TGTGCCAGCAGCGTAGACCCAGACAGGGGCCTAGACTGGAGCTCCTACAATGAGCAGTTCTTC
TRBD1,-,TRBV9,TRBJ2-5,CASSIGDSDQETQYF,TGTGCCAGCAGCATAGGGGACAGCGACCAAGAGACCCAGTACTTC
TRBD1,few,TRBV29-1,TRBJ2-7,CSVEDEDRGYEQYF,TGCAGCGTTGAAGATGAGGACAGGGGCTACGAGCAGTACTTC